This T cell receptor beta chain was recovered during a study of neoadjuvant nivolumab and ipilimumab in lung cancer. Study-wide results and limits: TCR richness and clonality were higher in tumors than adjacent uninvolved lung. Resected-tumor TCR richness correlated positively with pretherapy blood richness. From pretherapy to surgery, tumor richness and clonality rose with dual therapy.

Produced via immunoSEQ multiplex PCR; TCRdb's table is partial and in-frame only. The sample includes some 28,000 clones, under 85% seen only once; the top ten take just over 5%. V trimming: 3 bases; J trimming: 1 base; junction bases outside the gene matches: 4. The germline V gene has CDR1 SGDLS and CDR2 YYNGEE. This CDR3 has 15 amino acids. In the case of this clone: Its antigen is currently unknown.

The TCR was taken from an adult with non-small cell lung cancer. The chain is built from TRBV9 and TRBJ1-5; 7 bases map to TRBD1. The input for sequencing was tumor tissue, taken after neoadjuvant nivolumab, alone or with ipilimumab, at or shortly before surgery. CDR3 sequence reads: CASSAQGSSNQPQHF. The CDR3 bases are TGTGCCAGCAGCGCACAGGGGTCGAGCAATCAGCCCCAGCATTTT.